The sequence of this T cell receptor beta chain was determined in a study of T cell repertoires in cytomegalovirus infection. Study-level background: In public TCR beta signatures, there were indications of both CMV infection and matching HLA type.

TCRdb recomputed calls from the reads with MiXCR, one row per CDR3 protein. The table has around 440,000 distinct CDR3 sequences, about 11% seen once. Study conclusions and caveats: The cumulative frequency of public TCR beta families distinguished individuals who carried CMV together with the relevant HLA. CMV-specific TCR beta clonotypes restricted by HLA-C dominated the ex vivo response.

This clonotype was detected ten times or more. What it binds is unknown. Germline V gene sequence: CDR1 LNHDA, CDR2 SQIVND (reference sequence). The junction had 13 bases not matched to a gene; V was cut back by 6 bases and J by 3 bases. The CDR3 covers 18 residues. The sequencing input was PBMCs. This TCR was recovered from a human donor in good health (CMV status not recorded). Some clones in this sample may be carry-over from other donors' samples. This chain joins TRBV19 and TRBJ2-1; TRBD2 aligns across 11 bases. Here the CDR3 reads CASRGRGLAGGGYNEQFF. In nucleotides, the CDR3 is TGTGCCAGTAGGGGCCGAGGTCTAGCGGGAGGAGGCTACAATGAGCAGTTCTTC.